The rows below give T cell receptor beta chains drawn from one sample of a study of shared clonotypes between healthy human individuals. Clones were read by immunoSEQ multiplex PCR, and TCRdb kept only the in-frame ones, dropping some. The data hold hundreds of thousands of clones, with approximately 96% observed a single time. Sequencing was done on a sample of naive CD8+ T cells sorted from blood. The receptors originated from a woman in her 30s in good health. CDR3s include the opening cysteine and the closing phenylalanine or tryptophan. D genes are given only for firm matches. Not all rows give a size; the values are once, few, many and, for expanded clones, a class.

V gene	D gene	CDR3 length	clone size	J gene	CDR3 DNA	CDR3 protein
TRBV27	TRBD2	14	-	TRBJ2-3	TGTGCCAGCAGCCGACTAGCGGGTCTAGATACGCAGTATTTT	CASSRLAGLDTQYF
TRBV7-8	-	15	-	TRBJ1-5	TGTGCCAGCAGCTTAGTCGCCCTTGGGGATCAGCCCCAGCATTTT	CASSLVALGDQPQHF
TRBV4-1	-	12	-	TRBJ2-3	TGCGCCAGCAGCCTCCCTACAGATACGCAGTATTTT	CASSLPTDTQYF
TRBV29-1	-	13	-	TRBJ1-2	TGCAGCGTTGAAGACGGAAAGGACTATGGCTACACCTTC	CSVEDGKDYGYTF
TRBV5-6	TRBD1	16	-	TRBJ1-2	TGTGCCAGCAGCCCCTGGGGTGTGGGACAGGGCTATGGCTACACCTTC	CASSPWGVGQGYGYTF
TRBV19	-	13	-	TRBJ2-2	TGTGCCAGTAGTATAGGTTTCACCGGGGAGCTGTTTTTT	CASSIGFTGELFF
TRBV9	-	15	-	TRBJ1-4	TGTGCCAGCAGCGTAAGCGGTGGAGATAATGAAAAACTGTTTTTT	CASSVSGGDNEKLFF
TRBV4-1	-	16	-	TRBJ2-7	TGCGCCAGCAGCCAAGATATTTTGATGCTCCCTCACGAGCAGTACTTC	CASSQDILMLPHEQYF
TRBV7-9	-	16	-	TRBJ1-3	TGTGCCAGCAGCTTACTTCAGGGTCTATCTGGAAACACCATATATTTT	CASSLLQGLSGNTIYF
TRBV4-2	-	16	-	TRBJ1-5	TGTGCCAGCAGCTTGCAGCAGGGTTACAGCAATCAGCCCCAGCATTTT	CASSLQQGYSNQPQHF
TRBV28	-	16	-	TRBJ2-1	TGTGCCAGCAGTCCGCTTACAGGGCTGGGGTACAATGAGCAGTTCTTC	CASSPLTGLGYNEQFF
TRBV11-2	-	13	-	TRBJ2-1	TGTGCCAGCATGGTCGGGGGTAACAATGAGCAGTTCTTC	CASMVGGNNEQFF
TRBV5-1	-	16	-	TRBJ1-1	TGCGCCAGCAGCTTAACAGCCCCCAAAGGGGACACTGAAGCTTTCTTT	CASSLTAPKGDTEAFF
TRBV9	-	16	-	TRBJ2-1	TGTGCCAGCAGCCCAATGACGGGAGAATTTTTCAATGAGCAGTTCTTC	CASSPMTGEFFNEQFF
TRBV5-1	-	16	-	TRBJ1-3	TGCGCCAGCAGTACCGAGGGGTCTCACTCTGGAAACACCATATATTTT	CASSTEGSHSGNTIYF
TRBV6-1	TRBD1	15	-	TRBJ2-2	TGTGCCAGCAGTGACCTGCGCAGGGGGCCCGGGGAGCTGTTTTTT	CASSDLRRGPGELFF
TRBV11-2	TRBD2	13	-	TRBJ2-1	TGTGCCAGCAGCTTCGAGCGGGAGTCGGGGCAGTTCTTC	CASSFERESGQFF
TRBV6-1	TRBD1	17	-	TRBJ2-2	TGTGCCAGCAGTGTTTACAGGGGGCACATCAACACCGGGGAGCTGTTTTTT	CASSVYRGHINTGELFF
TRBV28	TRBD2	15	once	TRBJ2-7	TGTGCCAGCACCCTTGGGGTAGCGGGATTCGACGAGCAGTACTTC	CASTLGVAGFDEQYF
TRBV6-6	-	15	-	TRBJ1-4	TGTGCCAGCAGTTACTCGACTGGAGGCCCGGAGGAACTGTTTTTT	CASSYSTGGPEELFF
TRBV5-4	TRBD1	14	-	TRBJ2-4	TGTGCCAGCAGCTTACCGGGACAGAAAAACATTCAGTACTTC	CASSLPGQKNIQYF
TRBV4-1	TRBD1	16	-	TRBJ2-7	TGCGCCAGCAGCCAAGGGTCTGGGACAGGGATCTACGAGCAGTACTTC	CASSQGSGTGIYEQYF
TRBV14	-	16	-	TRBJ2-7	TGTGCCAGCAGCCAAGGACCTTCATCAATCTCCTACGAGCAGTACTTC	CASSQGPSSISYEQYF
TRBV7-3	-	13	-	TRBJ2-7	TGTGCCAGCAGCTTAGGCCCCAGTTACGAGCAGTACTTC	CASSLGPSYEQYF
TRBV7-8	-	19	-	TRBJ2-1	TGTGCCAGCAGCTTAGTATTCCTCGGGGAGCGGGCCCAGGGGGATGAGCAGTTCTTC	CASSLVFLGERAQGDEQFF
TRBV28	-	15	-	TRBJ2-2	TGTGCCAGCAGCCAGGTAGCTGGGCCCACCGGGGAGCTGTTTTTT	CASSQVAGPTGELFF
TRBV11-2	-	15	-	TRBJ2-5	TGTGCCAGCAGCTACCCCTTTGGTGGGGAAGAGACCCAGTACTTC	CASSYPFGGEETQYF
TRBV28	TRBD1	14	-	TRBJ1-2	TGTGCCAGCAGTTTACCCACAGGGGGCCCTGGCTACACCTTC	CASSLPTGGPGYTF
TRBV5-1	-	13	-	TRBJ2-5	TGCGCCAGCAGCTCGGACCGTGAGGAGACCCAGTACTTC	CASSSDREETQYF
TRBV19	TRBD2	15	-	TRBJ2-1	TGTGCCAGTAGTATCGGACTAGCGGTATACAATGAGCAGTTCTTC	CASSIGLAVYNEQFF
TRBV11-2	-	11	-	TRBJ2-1	TGTGCCAGCAGCAACGCCATGGAGCAGTTCTTC	CASSNAMEQFF
TRBV5-6	TRBD1	14	-	TRBJ2-7	TGTGCCAGCAGCGAGGCGACAGGGTATTCCGAGCAGTACTTC	CASSEATGYSEQYF
TRBV9	-	13	-	TRBJ1-1	TGTGCCAGCAGTGCAGGGGTTGGGACTGAAGCTTTCTTT	CASSAGVGTEAFF
TRBV28	TRBD1	14	-	TRBJ2-7	TGTGCCAGCAGCCCAAGAATCAGGGGGTACGAGCAGTACTTC	CASSPRIRGYEQYF
TRBV7-9	-	13	-	TRBJ1-1	TGTGCCAGCAGCTTAGGACAGAACACTGAAGCTTTCTTT	CASSLGQNTEAFF
TRBV28	-	13	-	TRBJ2-7	TGTGCCAGCAGTTTTCAGGCCTCGAGTGAGCAGTACTTC	CASSFQASSEQYF
TRBV29-1	-	13	few	TRBJ1-5	TGCAGCGCCATCGCCCAGAGTGGGCAGCCCCAGCATTTT	CSAIAQSGQPQHF
TRBV6-5	TRBD1	14	few	TRBJ1-1	TGTGCCAGTCAACAGGGGGGGGAAGACACTGAAGCTTTCTTT	CASQQGGEDTEAFF
TRBV27	-	13	once	TRBJ1-5	TGTGCCAGCAACCGACAGGCGGATCAGCCCCAGCATTTT	CASNRQADQPQHF
TRBV27	TRBD2	15	once	TRBJ2-1	TGTGCCAGCAGTCCTGGGACTAGCGGGTACAATGAGCAGTTCTTC	CASSPGTSGYNEQFF